The clone carrying this T cell receptor beta chain showed up just a few times. V lost 4 bases and J lost 2, with 15 bases in between. Germline V gives CDR1 SGHNT, CDR2 YYREEE (reference sequence). This CDR3 is built from 15 residues. The data belong to a study of beta chain features in type 1 diabetes. The sequenced template was cDNA made from the entire isolated RNA. Sequencing used immunoSEQ multiplex PCR; TCRdb keeps in-frame clones, though not all of them. This table holds about 140,000 clones, over 8% found once. The sample was central memory CD4+ T cells from blood. This chain links TRBV5-4 with TRBJ1-1; perhaps TRBD1 as D (5 bases). The receptor's source is a woman between 35 and 50 years old in good health. CDR3 in amino acids: CASSTQGGKNTEAFF. The DNA for the CDR3 is TGTGCCAGCAGCACGCAGGGAGGGAAAAACACTGAAGCTTTCTTT.